This T cell receptor (beta chain) came from a study of shared clonotypes between healthy human individuals. The overall study: Per-donor plates numbered three CD4 naive, three CD4 memory, two CD8 naive and one CD8 memory.

Germline-derived CDR1 and CDR2 are GTSNPN and SVGIG (reference sequence). Trimming took off 2 bases at V and 4 bases at J, with 11 bases between the two ends. The CDR3 sequence is 13 residues long. Study-wide results and caveats: Non-shared clonotypes showed lower generation probabilities than clonotypes common to all four donors. Naive CD4 clonotypes overlapped across a handful of donors at roughly 5.1%.

Terminally differentiated effector memory CD45RA+ cells were excluded from the naive CD8 cells, which were CD45RO-negative and positively selected for CCR7. Healthy adults negative for HIV, lacking recent acute infections or vaccinations, served as donors. This clone occurred once. The antigen is undetermined. This table comes from immunoSEQ multiplex PCR, and its TCRdb copy is limited to in-frame clones, with some not included. The sample yields 2 million to 2.5 million clones, more than 85% seen once. The genes are TRBV30 and TRBJ1-1, with unresolved D. Material: naive CD8+ T cells from PBMCs. The sequence came from a man aged 18 to 29 in good health. Some clones in this sample may be carry-over from other donors' samples. The CDR3 region is CAWSRGPFTEAFF. In nucleotides, the CDR3 is TGTGCCTGGAGTCGAGGACCTTTCACTGAAGCTTTCTTT.